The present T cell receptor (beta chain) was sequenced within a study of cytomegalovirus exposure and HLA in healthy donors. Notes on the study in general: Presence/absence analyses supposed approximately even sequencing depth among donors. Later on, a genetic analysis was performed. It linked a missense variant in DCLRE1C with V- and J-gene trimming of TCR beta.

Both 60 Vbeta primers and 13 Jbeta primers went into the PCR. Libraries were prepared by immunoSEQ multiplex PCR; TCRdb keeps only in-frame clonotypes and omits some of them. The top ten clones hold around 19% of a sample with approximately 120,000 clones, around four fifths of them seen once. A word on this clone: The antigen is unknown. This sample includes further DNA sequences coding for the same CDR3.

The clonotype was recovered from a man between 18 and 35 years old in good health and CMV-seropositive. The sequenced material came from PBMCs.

The DNA of the CDR3 is TGTGCCAGCTCACCAGACGGGGACACTGAAGCTTTCTTT. Protein: CASSPDGDTEAFF. V is TRBV18 and J is TRBJ1-1; D call uncertain. Germline CDR1 and CDR2: KGHSH and LQKENI. CDR3 length equals 13 residues. V lost 2 bases and J 3 bases, leaving 7 bases between the germline ends.